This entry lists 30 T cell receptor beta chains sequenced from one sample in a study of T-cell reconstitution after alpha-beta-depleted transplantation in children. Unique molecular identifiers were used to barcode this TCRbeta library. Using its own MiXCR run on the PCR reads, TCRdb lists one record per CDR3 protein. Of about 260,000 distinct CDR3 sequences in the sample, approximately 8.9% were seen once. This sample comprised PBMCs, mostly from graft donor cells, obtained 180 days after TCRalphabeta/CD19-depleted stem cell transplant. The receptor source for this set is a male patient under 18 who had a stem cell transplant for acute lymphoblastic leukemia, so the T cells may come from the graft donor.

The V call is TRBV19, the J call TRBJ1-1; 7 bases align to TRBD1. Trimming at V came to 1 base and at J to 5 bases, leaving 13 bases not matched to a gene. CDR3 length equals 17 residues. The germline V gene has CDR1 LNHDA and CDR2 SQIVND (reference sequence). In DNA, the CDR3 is TGTGCCAGTAGTATAGCGGGACAGAGCCGGGCGAAGACTGAAGCTTTCTTT. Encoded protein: CASSIAGQSRAKTEAFF.

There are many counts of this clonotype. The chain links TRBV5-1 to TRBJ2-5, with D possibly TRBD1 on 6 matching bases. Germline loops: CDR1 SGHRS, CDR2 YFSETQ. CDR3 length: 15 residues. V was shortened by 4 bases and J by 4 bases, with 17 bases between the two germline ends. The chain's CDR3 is CASSLLGQLGETQYF. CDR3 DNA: TGCGCCAGCAGCCTCCTCGGACAGCTAGGAGAGACCCAGTACTTC.

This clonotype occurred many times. CDR3 residues: CASSSDRGRADTQYF. In DNA form, the CDR3 reads TGTGCCAGCAGCTCTGACAGGGGGCGGGCAGATACGCAGTATTTT. The chain couples TRBV3-1 to TRBJ2-3, with 10 nucleotides matching TRBD1. CDR1 and CDR2 (germline): LGHDT, YNNKEL (reference sequence). With 5 bases clipped from V and 4 bases from J, the junction kept 6 bases outside the gene matches. This CDR3 has 15 residues.

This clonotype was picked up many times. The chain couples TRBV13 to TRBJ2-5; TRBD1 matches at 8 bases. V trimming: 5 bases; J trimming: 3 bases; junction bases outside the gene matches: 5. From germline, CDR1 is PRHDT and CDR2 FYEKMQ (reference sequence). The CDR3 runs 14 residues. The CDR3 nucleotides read TGTGCCAGCAGCACCCGACAGGGGAAAGAGACCCAGTACTTC. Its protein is CASSTRQGKETQYF. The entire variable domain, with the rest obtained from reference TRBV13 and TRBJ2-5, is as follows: AAGVIQSPRHLIKEKRETATLKCYPIPRHDTVYWYQQGPGQDPQFLISFYEKMQSDKGSIPDRFSAQQFSDYHSELNMSSLELGDSALYFCASSTRQGKETQYFGPGTRLLVL.

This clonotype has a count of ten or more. CDR3 sequence: CASSEAPQDSYNEQFF. CDR3 nucleotides: TGTGCCAGCAGTGAGGCCCCCCAGGACTCCTACAATGAGCAGTTCTTC. The chain couples TRBV6-4 to TRBJ2-1; no reliable D call. Trimming stripped 3 bases from V and 0 bases from J, with 12 bases between. The CDR3 is 16 amino acids. From germline, CDR1 is MRHNA and CDR2 SNTAGT.

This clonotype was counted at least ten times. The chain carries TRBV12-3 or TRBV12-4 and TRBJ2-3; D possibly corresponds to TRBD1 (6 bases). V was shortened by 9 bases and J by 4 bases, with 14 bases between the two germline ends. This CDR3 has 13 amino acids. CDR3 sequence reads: CASLLEGADTQYF. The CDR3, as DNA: TGTGCCAGTTTACTTGAGGGGGCAGATACGCAGTATTTT.

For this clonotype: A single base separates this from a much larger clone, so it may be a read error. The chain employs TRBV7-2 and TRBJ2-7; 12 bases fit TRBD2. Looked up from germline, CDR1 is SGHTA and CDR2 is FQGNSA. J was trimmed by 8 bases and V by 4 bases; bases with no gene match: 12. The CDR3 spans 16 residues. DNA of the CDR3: TGTGCCAGCAGCTCCCTAGCGGGGGGGCCGCGATACCAGCAGTACTTC. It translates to CASSSLAGGPRYQQYF.

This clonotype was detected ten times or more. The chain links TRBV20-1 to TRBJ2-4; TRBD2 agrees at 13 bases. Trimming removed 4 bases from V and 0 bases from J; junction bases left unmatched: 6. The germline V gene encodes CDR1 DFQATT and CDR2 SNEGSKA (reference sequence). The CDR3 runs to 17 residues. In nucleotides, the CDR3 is TGCAGTGCTATCCCACTAGCGGGAGGGTTAGCCAAAAACATTCAGTACTTC. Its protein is CSAIPLAGGLAKNIQYF.

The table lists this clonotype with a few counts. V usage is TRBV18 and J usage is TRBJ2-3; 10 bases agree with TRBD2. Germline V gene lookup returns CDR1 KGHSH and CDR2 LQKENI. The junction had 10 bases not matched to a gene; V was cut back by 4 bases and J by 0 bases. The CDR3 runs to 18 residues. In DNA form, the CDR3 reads TGTGCCAGCTCACGCGCCGCTAGCGGGAGTTCTAGCACAGATACGCAGTATTTT. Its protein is CASSRAASGSSSTDTQYF.

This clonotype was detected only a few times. The CDR3 coding sequence is TGTGCCGTGGGGGCGGCTCTCAATCAGCCCCAGCATTTT. As protein: CAVGAALNQPQHF. This chain joins TRBV6-2 or TRBV6-3 and TRBJ1-5; D might be TRBD1 (6 bases). V dropped 11 bases and J dropped 3 bases, with 14 bases sitting between them. The germline CDR1 and CDR2 sequences are MNHEY and SVGEGT. CDR3 length: 13 residues.

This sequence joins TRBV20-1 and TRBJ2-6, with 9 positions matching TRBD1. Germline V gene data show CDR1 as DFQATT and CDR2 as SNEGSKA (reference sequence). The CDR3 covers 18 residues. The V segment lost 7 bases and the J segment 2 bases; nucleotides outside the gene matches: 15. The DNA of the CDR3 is TGCAGTGGTAGGACACCGGGACAGGGTAAAACTGGGGCCAACGTCCTGACTTTC. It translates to CSGRTPGQGKTGANVLTF.

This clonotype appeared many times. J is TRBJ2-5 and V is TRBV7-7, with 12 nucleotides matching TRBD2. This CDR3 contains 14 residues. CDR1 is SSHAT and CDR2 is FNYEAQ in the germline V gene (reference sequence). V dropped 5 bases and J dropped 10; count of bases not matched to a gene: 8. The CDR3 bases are TGTGCCAGCAGCGCAACTAGCGGGGGGTTCCGCCAGTACTTC. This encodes CASSATSGGFRQYF.

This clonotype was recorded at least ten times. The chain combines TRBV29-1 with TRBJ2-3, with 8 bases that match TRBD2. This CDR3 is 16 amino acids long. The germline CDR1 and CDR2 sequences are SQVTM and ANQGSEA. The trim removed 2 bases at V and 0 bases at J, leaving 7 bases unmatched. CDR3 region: CSVETRGARSTDTQYF. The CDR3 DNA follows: TGCAGCGTTGAAACGCGGGGGGCCCGTAGCACAGATACGCAGTATTTT.

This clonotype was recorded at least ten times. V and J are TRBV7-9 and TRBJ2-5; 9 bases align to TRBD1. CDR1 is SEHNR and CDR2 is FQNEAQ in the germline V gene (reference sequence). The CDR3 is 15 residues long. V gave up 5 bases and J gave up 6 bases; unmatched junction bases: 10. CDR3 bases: TGTGCCAGCAGCATAACCCGGGACAGGGTACAGACCCAGTACTTC. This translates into CASSITRDRVQTQYF.

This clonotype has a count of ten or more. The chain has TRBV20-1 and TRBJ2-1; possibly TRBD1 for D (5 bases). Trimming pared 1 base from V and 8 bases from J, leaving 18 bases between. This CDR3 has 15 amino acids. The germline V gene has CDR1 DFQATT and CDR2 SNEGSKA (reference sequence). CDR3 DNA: TGCAGTGCTAGAGGGGGCCAGGGCCTCGGGTATGAGCAGTTCTTC. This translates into CSARGGQGLGYEQFF.

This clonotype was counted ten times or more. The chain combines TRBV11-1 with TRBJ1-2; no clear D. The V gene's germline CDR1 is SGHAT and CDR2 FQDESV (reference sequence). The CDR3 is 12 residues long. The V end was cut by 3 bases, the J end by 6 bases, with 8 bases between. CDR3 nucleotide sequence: TGTGCCAGCAGCTTGGAACCACATGGCTACACCTTC. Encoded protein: CASSLEPHGYTF.

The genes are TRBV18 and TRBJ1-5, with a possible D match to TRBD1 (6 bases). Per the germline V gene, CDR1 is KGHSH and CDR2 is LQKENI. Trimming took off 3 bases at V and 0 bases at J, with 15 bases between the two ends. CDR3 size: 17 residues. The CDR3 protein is CASSPFGGQGSNQPQHF. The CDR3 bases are TGTGCCAGCTCACCTTTCGGGGGGCAAGGTAGCAATCAGCCCCAGCATTTT. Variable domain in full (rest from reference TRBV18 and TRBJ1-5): NAGVMQNPRHLVRRRGQEARLRCSPMKGHSHVYWYRQLPEEGLKFMVYLQKENIIDESGMPKERFSAEFPKEGPSILRIQQVVRGDSAAYFCASSPFGGQGSNQPQHFGDGTRLSIL.

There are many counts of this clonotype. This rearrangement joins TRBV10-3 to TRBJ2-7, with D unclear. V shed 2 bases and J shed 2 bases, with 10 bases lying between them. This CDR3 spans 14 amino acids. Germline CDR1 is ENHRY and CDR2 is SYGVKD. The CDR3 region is CAISEMTNAYEQYF. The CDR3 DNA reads TGTGCCATCAGTGAGATGACCAACGCCTACGAGCAGTACTTC.

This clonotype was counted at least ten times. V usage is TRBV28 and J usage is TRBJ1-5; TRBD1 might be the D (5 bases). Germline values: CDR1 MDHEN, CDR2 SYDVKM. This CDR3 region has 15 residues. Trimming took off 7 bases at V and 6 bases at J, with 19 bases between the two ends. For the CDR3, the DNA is TGTGCCAGCATTCTTAGGAGCAGGGTGGGTCAGCCCCAGCATTTT. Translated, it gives CASILRSRVGQPQHF.

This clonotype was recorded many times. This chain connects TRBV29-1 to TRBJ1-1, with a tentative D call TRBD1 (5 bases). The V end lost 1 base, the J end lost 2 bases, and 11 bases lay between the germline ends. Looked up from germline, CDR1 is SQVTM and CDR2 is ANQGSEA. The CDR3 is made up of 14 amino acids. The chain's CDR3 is CSVEVAGLNTEAFF. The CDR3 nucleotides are TGCAGCGTTGAAGTTGCGGGACTTAACACTGAAGCTTTCTTT.

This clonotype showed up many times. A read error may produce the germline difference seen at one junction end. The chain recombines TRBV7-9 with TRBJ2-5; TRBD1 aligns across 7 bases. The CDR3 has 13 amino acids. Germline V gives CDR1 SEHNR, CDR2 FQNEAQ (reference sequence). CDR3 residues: CASSPRQGKTHYF. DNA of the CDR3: TGTGCCAGCAGCCCTAGACAGGGAAAGACCCATTACTTC.

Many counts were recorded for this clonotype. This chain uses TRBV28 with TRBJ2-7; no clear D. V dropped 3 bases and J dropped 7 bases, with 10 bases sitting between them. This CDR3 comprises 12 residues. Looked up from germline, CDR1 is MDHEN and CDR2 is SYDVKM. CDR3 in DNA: TGTGCCAGCAGTTTCTCCCGGGTGGAGCAGTACTTC. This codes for CASSFSRVEQYF.

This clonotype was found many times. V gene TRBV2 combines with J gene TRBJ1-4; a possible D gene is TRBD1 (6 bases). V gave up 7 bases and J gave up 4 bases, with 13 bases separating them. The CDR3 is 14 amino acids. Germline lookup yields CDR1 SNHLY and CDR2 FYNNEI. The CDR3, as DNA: TGTGCCAGCACCCCCCAGGGGTTTAATGAAAAACTGTTTTTT. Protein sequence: CASTPQGFNEKLFF.

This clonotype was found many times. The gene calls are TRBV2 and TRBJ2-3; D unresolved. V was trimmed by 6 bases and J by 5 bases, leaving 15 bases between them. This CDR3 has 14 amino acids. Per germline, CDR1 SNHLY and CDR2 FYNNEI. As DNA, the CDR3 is TGTGCCAGCAGAACGACCCCCTTAGAAGATACGCAGTATTTT. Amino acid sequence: CASRTTPLEDTQYF.

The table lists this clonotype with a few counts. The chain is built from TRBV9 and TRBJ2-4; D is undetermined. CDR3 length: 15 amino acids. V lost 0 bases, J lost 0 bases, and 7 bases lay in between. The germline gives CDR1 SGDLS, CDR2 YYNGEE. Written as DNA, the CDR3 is TGTGCCAGCAGCGTAGGCCCTCTAGCCAAAAACATTCAGTACTTC. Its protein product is CASSVGPLAKNIQYF.

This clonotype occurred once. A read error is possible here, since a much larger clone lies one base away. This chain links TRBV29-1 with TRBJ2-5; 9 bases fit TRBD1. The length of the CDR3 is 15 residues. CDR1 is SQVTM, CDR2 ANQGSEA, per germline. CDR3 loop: CSIDTGQGFGETQYF. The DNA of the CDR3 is TGCAGCATTGATACCGGACAGGGGTTCGGAGAGACCCAGTACTTC.

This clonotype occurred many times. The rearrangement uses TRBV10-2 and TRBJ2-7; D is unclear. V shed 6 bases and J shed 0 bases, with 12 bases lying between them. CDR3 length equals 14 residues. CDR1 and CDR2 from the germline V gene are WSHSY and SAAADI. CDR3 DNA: TGCGCCAGCAGAGCCACCCCCCTCTCCTACGAGCAGTACTTC. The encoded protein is CASRATPLSYEQYF.

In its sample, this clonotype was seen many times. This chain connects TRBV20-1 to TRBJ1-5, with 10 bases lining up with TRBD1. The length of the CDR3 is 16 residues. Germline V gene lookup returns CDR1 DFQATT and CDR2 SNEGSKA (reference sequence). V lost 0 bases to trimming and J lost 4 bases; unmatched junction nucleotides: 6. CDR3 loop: CSARDLGTGANQPQHF. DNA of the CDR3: TGCAGTGCTAGAGATTTAGGGACAGGGGCTAATCAGCCCCAGCATTTT.

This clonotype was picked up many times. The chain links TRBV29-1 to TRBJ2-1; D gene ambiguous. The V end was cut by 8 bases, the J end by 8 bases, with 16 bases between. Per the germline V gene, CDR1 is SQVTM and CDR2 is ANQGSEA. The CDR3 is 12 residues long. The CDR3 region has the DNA TGCAGCTTCCGCCTAGTAAAGGATGAGCAGTTCTTC. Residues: CSFRLVKDEQFF.

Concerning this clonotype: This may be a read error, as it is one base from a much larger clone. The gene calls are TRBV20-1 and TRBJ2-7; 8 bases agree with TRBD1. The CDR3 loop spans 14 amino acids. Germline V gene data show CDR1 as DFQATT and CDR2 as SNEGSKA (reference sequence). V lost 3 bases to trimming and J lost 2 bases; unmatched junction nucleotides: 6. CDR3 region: CSASPGTGPYEQYF. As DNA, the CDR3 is TGCAGTGCTAGTCCCGGGACAGGCCCCTACGAGCAGTACTTC.